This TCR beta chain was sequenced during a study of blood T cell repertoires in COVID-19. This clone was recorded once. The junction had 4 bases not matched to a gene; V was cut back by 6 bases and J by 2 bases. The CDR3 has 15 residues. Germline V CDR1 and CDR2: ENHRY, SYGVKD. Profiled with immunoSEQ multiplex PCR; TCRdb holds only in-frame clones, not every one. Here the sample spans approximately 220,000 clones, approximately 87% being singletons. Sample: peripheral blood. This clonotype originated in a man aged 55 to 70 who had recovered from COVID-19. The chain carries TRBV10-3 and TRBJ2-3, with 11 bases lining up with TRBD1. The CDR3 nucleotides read TGTGCCATCAGAGGACAGGGGGCTATCACAGATACGCAGTATTTT. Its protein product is CAIRGQGAITDTQYF.